One T cell receptor (beta chain) is described in this entry. The CDR3 totals 14 residues. Trimming cost V 8 bases and J 1 base; bases outside gene matches: 5. Germline V gene lookup returns CDR1 LNHDA and CDR2 SQIVND (reference sequence). As processed by the authors: Estimation of nucleated cell counts was performed using reference gene primer amplification. Produced via immunoSEQ multiplex PCR; TCRdb's table is partial and in-frame only. That table gives V, J and clone size, and the DNA gave D and trimming. The table includes fewer than 350,000 clones, approximately 81% detected once. This sample was included in a study of blood T cell repertoires in COVID-19. At the level of the study: The study drew acute and convalescent COVID-19 samples from the United States, Italy and Spain. T cells, B-cell-depleted T cells, or PBMCs provided the cDNA or gDNA that served as material.

The sequence came from a woman aged 60-75 years with active or convalescent COVID-19. This chain links TRBV19 with TRBJ2-1, with 7 positions matching TRBD1. Sequenced material: peripheral blood. CDR3 coding DNA: TGTGCCAGTCGCCAGGGGGTATCCTACAATGAGCAGTTCTTC. Translation gives CASRQGVSYNEQFF.